This T cell receptor beta chain was captured in a study of T cell responses to AZD1222 COVID-19 vaccine. Whole-study results and caveats: Among the donors, most were white British and more were female, and clonal diversity was possibly underestimated.

TCRdb's table, derived via immunoSEQ multiplex PCR, lists solely in-frame clones and lacks some. The sample holds under 150,000 clones; roughly 90% are singletons and the top ten take roughly 5.7%. In the case of this clone: As yet, its antigen is unknown.

Trimming took 0 bases from V and 10 from J, leaving 12 bases between them. The germline V gene has CDR1 SGHRS and CDR2 YFSETQ. The CDR3 totals 13 residues. The clonotype was recovered from an adult who received the AZD1222 COVID-19 vaccine. This sample comprised peripheral blood, obtained 28 days after the second AZD1222 dose. The rearrangement uses TRBV5-1 and TRBJ2-3; D is possibly TRBD2 (5 bases). The CDR3 spells CASSLGEGDPQYF. The CDR3 DNA follows: TGCGCCAGCAGCTTGGGAGAGGGAGACCCGCAGTATTTT.